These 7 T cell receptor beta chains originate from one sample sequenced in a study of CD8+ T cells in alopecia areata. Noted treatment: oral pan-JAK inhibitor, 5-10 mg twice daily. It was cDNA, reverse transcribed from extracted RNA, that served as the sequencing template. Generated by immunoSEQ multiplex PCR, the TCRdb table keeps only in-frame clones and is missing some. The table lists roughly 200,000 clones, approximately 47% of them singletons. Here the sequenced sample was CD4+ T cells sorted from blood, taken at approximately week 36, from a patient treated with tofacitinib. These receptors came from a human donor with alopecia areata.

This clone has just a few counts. The CDR3 protein is CASSLVHGTTYEQYF. The DNA for the CDR3 is TGTGCCAGCAGCTTAGTTCACGGGACGACCTACGAGCAGTACTTC. The genes are TRBV7-2 and TRBJ2-7; D is possibly TRBD1 or TRBD2 (5 bases each). Germline assignment: CDR1 SGHTA and CDR2 FQGNSA. Trimming pared 1 base from V and 2 bases from J, leaving 12 bases between. This CDR3 comprises 15 residues.

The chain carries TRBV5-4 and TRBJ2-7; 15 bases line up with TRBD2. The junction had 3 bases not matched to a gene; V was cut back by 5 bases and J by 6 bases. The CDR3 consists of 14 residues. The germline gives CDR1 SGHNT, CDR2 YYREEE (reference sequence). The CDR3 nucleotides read TGTGCCAGCAGTTCGGGACTAGCGGGAGGCGAGCAGTACTTC. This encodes CASSSGLAGGEQYF.

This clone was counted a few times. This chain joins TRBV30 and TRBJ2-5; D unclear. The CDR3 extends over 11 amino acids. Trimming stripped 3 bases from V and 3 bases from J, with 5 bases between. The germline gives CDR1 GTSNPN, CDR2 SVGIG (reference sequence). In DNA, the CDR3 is TGTGCCTGGAGGACCAAAGAGACCCAGTACTTC. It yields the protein CAWRTKETQYF.

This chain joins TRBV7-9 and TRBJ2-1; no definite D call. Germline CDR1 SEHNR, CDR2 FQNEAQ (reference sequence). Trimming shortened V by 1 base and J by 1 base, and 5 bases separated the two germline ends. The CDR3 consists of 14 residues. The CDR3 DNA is TGTGCCAGCAGCTTAGGTGGATCCTACAATGAGCAGTTCTTC. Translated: CASSLGGSYNEQFF.

The CDR3 DNA sequence: TGTGCCAGCAGCAAATCCACGACAGGGGGCGTAAGGGATACGCAGTATTTT. Its protein is CASSKSTTGGVRDTQYF. The chain couples TRBV5-4 to TRBJ2-3, with 10 nucleotides matching TRBD1. The CDR3 spans 17 residues. Germline CDR1 reads SGHNT; CDR2 reads YYREEE (reference sequence). V lost 4 bases, J lost 6 bases, and 14 bases stayed unmatched.

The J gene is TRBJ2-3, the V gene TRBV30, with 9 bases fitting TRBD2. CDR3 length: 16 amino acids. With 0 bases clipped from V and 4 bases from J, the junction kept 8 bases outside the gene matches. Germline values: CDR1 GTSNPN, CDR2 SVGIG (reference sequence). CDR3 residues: CAWSVTAGGYADTQYF. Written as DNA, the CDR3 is TGTGCCTGGAGTGTAACAGCGGGAGGTTACGCAGATACGCAGTATTTT.

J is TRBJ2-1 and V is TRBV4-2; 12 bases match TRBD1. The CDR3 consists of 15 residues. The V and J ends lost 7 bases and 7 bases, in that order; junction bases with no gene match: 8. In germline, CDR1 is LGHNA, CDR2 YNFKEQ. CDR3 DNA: TGTGCCAGCACTCCGGGACAGGGGGCGTGGAATGAGCAGTTCTTC. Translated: CASTPGQGAWNEQFF.